This TCR beta chain was sequenced in a study of shared clonotypes between healthy human individuals. Study at large: Per donor, three plates held CD4 naive cells, three held CD4 memory, two held CD8 naive and one held CD8 memory.

The donors were adults (healthy and HIV-negative) with no recent acute infections or vaccinations. As regards this clone: Its antigen remains unidentified.

Running of the assay took place at deep level. The assay was immunoSEQ multiplex PCR, and TCRdb's table has in-frame clones only and misses some. The table has 600,000 to 700,000 clones, approximately 73% seen once. Broader study findings: With several donors compared, approximately 5.5% of naive CD4 clonotypes were shared.

The CDR3 is 15 amino acids. Germline trimming cut 4 bases from V and 3 bases from J; bases unmatched to any gene: 10. Germline CDR1 SGHTS, CDR2 YDEGEE. The chain combines TRBV5-8 with TRBJ2-7; 7 bases align to TRBD2. The sequenced sample was memory CD4+ T cells sorted from blood. The subset was: CD45RA-negative fraction. This sequence was found in a young woman in good health. CDR3 sequence: CASSQERGVNYEQYF. The DNA of the CDR3 is TGTGCCAGCAGCCAAGAACGGGGGGTCAACTACGAGCAGTACTTC.